Sequencing of this T cell receptor beta chain was carried out in a study of cytomegalovirus exposure and HLA in healthy donors. Findings of the study overall: Some V segments (TRBV6-2 and TRBV6-3 among them) were excluded as indistinguishable.

V was pared by 1 base and J by 6 bases, with 13 bases between. The CDR3 length is 14 residues. Germline V CDR1 and CDR2: SGHKS, YYEKEE (reference sequence). Researchers ran the PCR with 60 Vbeta and 13 Jbeta primers. Profiled with immunoSEQ multiplex PCR; TCRdb holds only in-frame clones, not every one. The sample comprises 150,000 to 160,000 clones, about 74% of which are singletons, and approximately 4% rests with the top ten. With regard to this clone: The antigen is unknown.

The source material was PBMCs. The origin of this receptor is a woman aged 40 to 50 in good health and CMV-seronegative. The chain has TRBV5-5 and TRBJ1-1; weak D call: TRBD1 (5 bases). The DNA of the CDR3 is TGTGCCAGCAGCTTGTCAGCGGGGGTACCTGAAGCTTTCTTT. Translating it yields CASSLSAGVPEAFF.